This T cell receptor beta chain was obtained from a study of blood T cell repertoires in COVID-19. Germline CDR1 MNHEY, CDR2 SVGEGT. Trimming pared 2 bases from V and 0 bases from J, leaving 14 bases between. The CDR3 spans 17 residues. Repertoires were generated with immunoSEQ multiplex PCR, while TCRdb's copy carries only in-frame clones and drops some. This table holds 100,000 to 150,000 clones, about 89% found once. The gene calls are TRBV6-2 or TRBV6-3 and TRBJ2-4; maybe TRBD1 (5 bases). This receptor was identified in a man in his sixties with COVID-19, enrolled during active disease. Specimen: peripheral blood. In DNA form, the CDR3 reads TGTGCCAGCAGTTACGTGCGAAAGGGGATAGCCAAAAACATTCAGTACTTC. Protein: CASSYVRKGIAKNIQYF.